Listed here are 18 T cell receptor beta chains from one sample, sequenced in a study of control samples from healthy donors and cancer patients. Sequenced by immunoSEQ multiplex PCR; TCRdb stores in-frame clones only, minus some. The sample carries around 30,000 clones, approximately 94% recorded once. Sequenced sample: blood. The receptors were gathered from a man aged 55 to 69 in good health.

This sequence joins TRBV5-1 and TRBJ2-2; no reliable D call. The V and J ends lost 6 bases and 5 bases respectively, with 8 bases between them. Germline V gene lookup returns CDR1 SGHRS and CDR2 YFSETQ. This CDR3 region has 12 residues. CDR3 DNA: TGCGCCAGCAACACAGAAACCGGGGAGCTGTTTTTT. Its translation: CASNTETGELFF.

This clone showed up just once. The chain combines TRBV5-4 with TRBJ1-2, with 9 positions matching TRBD1. With V trimmed by 4 bases and J by 9 bases, 7 bases remained unmatched. The CDR3 totals 13 residues. Germline V CDR1 and CDR2: SGHNT, YYREEE (reference sequence). In DNA form, the CDR3 reads TGTGCCAGCAGCCTTACAGGGGGCGGGAGCTACACCTTC. Translation gives CASSLTGGGSYTF.

The chain has TRBV3-1 (or the pseudogene TRBV3-2) and TRBJ2-3; 7 nucleotides align to TRBD2. Germline CDR1 reads LGHDT; CDR2 reads YNNKEL (reference sequence). This CDR3 has 16 amino acids. The junction had 8 bases not matched to a gene; V was cut back by 4 bases and J by 1 base. The CDR3 DNA reads TGTGCCAGCAGCCGTACCCGCGGGGGTCGCACAGATACGCAGTATTTT. Translating gives CASSRTRGGRTDTQYF.

The chain uses TRBV30 and TRBJ1-4; D gene uncertain. V shed 0 bases and J shed 10 bases, with 12 bases lying between them. There are 13 residues in the CDR3. Germline V CDR1 and CDR2: GTSNPN, SVGIG (reference sequence). The CDR3: CAWSVSGVGKLFF. The CDR3 nucleotides are TGTGCCTGGAGTGTATCTGGGGTCGGAAAACTGTTTTTT.

The chain joins TRBV29-1 to TRBJ2-3; a possible D gene is TRBD2 (5 bases). The germline V and J ends were trimmed by 4 bases and 7 bases, with 9 bases remaining between them. The CDR3 loop spans 11 amino acids. Germline-derived CDR1 and CDR2 are SQVTM and ANQGSEA. CDR3 sequence reads: CSVVEAHTQYF. CDR3 coding DNA: TGCAGCGTTGTGGAGGCCCATACGCAGTATTTT.

This chain connects TRBV12-3 or TRBV12-4 to TRBJ1-1, with 7 bases matching TRBD1. Losses at the gene ends were 3 bases for V and 4 bases for J; bases not matched to a gene: 2. The CDR3 extends over 13 amino acids. The CDR3 region is CASSFDRATEAFF. CDR3 nucleotide sequence: TGTGCCAGCAGTTTCGACAGGGCCACTGAAGCTTTCTTT.

CDR3 in DNA: TGCGCCAGCAGCTTGGGTGACAGTGTGCATGAGCAGTTCTTC. Amino acids: CASSLGDSVHEQFF. The J gene is TRBJ2-1, the V gene TRBV5-1; weak D call: TRBD1 (5 bases). The CDR3 runs 14 residues. Germline CDR1 is SGHRS and CDR2 is YFSETQ. V lost 0 bases, J lost 8 bases, and 12 bases lay in between.

This chain links TRBV29-1 with TRBJ2-1; 7 nucleotides match TRBD1. The V segment lost 6 bases and the J segment 0 bases; nucleotides outside the gene matches: 8. Per germline, CDR1 SQVTM and CDR2 ANQGSEA. This CDR3 spans 15 amino acids. The CDR3 coding sequence is TGCAGCGTAGTCAGGGGGAAAAGCTCCTACAATGAGCAGTTCTTC. Amino acids: CSVVRGKSSYNEQFF.

The chain carries TRBV6-2 or TRBV6-3 and TRBJ1-6; 9 bases agree with TRBD1. The CDR3 has 16 residues. Germline CDR1 is MNHEY and CDR2 is SVGEGT. V was clipped by 2 bases and J by 5 bases; unmatched bases: 4. CDR3 DNA: TGTGCCAGCAGTTACGGTGGGACAGGGAATAATTCACCCCTCCACTTT. It translates to CASSYGGTGNNSPLHF.

This sequence joins TRBV6-1 and TRBJ1-2; D unresolved. Germline V gene data show CDR1 as MNHNS and CDR2 as SASEGT. Between the trimmed V and J ends, which lost 2 bases and 7 bases, there was a span of 11 bases. There are 13 residues in the CDR3. The CDR3 DNA reads TGTGCCAGCAGTGAACCAGTCGAAATTGGCTACACCTTC. Translating gives CASSEPVEIGYTF.

This chain links TRBV20-1 with TRBJ2-7; the D gene could be TRBD1 or TRBD2 (5 bases each). Deletions cut 6 bases from V and 5 bases from J, with 11 bases between. This CDR3 is built from 11 residues. Per germline, CDR1 DFQATT and CDR2 SNEGSKA (reference sequence). The CDR3 DNA is TGCAGTGCCCTGAGAGGGGACGAGCAGTACTTC. Its protein is CSALRGDEQYF.

The CDR3, as DNA: TGTGCCAGCAGGGACAGGGTGAGATATAATTCACCCCTCCACTTT. It codes for CASRDRVRYNSPLHF. This chain joins TRBV5-6 and TRBJ1-6; 8 positions agree with TRBD1. The V gene's germline CDR1 is SGHDT and CDR2 YYEEEE. V shed 5 bases, J shed 4 bases, and the junction held 5 bases outside the gene matches. CDR3 size: 15 residues.

The chain is built from TRBV28 and TRBJ1-2, with unresolved D. CDR1 is MDHEN and CDR2 is SYDVKM in the germline V gene. Trimming took 3 bases from V and 1 from J, leaving 6 bases between them. This CDR3 is built from 13 residues. The CDR3 sequence: CASSFSSNYGYTF. The CDR3 region has the DNA TGTGCCAGCAGTTTTTCCAGTAACTATGGCTACACCTTC.

The rearrangement links TRBV12-3 or TRBV12-4 to TRBJ2-2; D assignment may be TRBD1 or TRBD2 (5 bases each). This CDR3 comprises 12 residues. The V gene lost 3 bases and the J gene lost 6 bases, with 5 bases spanning the gap. CDR3 in amino acids: CASSLGAGELFF. The CDR3 coding sequence is TGTGCCAGCAGTTTGGGGGCCGGGGAGCTGTTTTTT.

CDR3 sequence reads: CASSLGETDTQYF. Written as DNA, the CDR3 is TGTGCCAGCAGTTTGGGGGAAACAGATACGCAGTATTTT. The rearrangement joins TRBV12-3 or TRBV12-4 to TRBJ2-3; either TRBD1 or TRBD2 may supply D (5 bases each). Trimming took off 3 bases at V and 3 bases at J, with 7 bases between the two ends. This CDR3 comprises 13 residues.

The V call is TRBV6-4, the J call TRBJ2-7; no firm D call. The V gene lost 2 bases and the J gene lost 6 bases, with 14 bases spanning the gap. Germline CDR1 reads MRHNA; CDR2 reads SNTAGT. The length of the CDR3 is 14 residues. The DNA for the CDR3 is TGTGCCAGCAGTGACGAGCCCAACCCCTGCGAGCAGTACTTC. Residues: CASSDEPNPCEQYF.

Concerning this clone: An end of the junction differs from the germline gene, which may be a read error. Other DNA sequences within the sample encode an identical CDR3. The chain uses TRBV9 and TRBJ1-3; D remains ambiguous. CDR3 length: 15 amino acids. Germline V gene data show CDR1 as SGDLS and CDR2 as YYNGEE. CDR3 bases: TGCGCCAGCAGCGTAGAAGGCTTTTCCGGCAACACCATATATTTT. Protein: CASSVEGFSGNTIYF.

The chain employs TRBV7-2 and TRBJ1-6; 9 nucleotides align to TRBD1. The CDR3 is 15 amino acids. CDR1 SGHTA and CDR2 FQGNSA come from the germline V gene. The V and J ends lost 5 bases and 8 bases, in that order; junction bases with no gene match: 7. As DNA, the CDR3 is TGTGCCAGCAGCCCGGGACAGGGCCTCTATTCACCCCTCCACTTT. It codes for CASSPGQGLYSPLHF.